These 14 T cell receptor beta chains were all obtained from the same sample, sequenced in a study of blood T cell repertoires in COVID-19. Assay used: immunoSEQ multiplex PCR; TCRdb lists only in-frame clones, some missing. This repertoire shows 150,000 to 160,000 clones, 75% to 90% found once; its top ten account for just over 0.55%. The specimen sequenced was peripheral blood. Receptor source: a man aged 55 to 70 with acute or convalescent COVID-19.

J is TRBJ2-1 and V is TRBV19, with TRBD1 matching 7 bases. The CDR3 covers 15 residues. V shed 6 bases and J 6 bases; nucleotides not matched to a gene: 11. Germline CDR1 and CDR2: LNHDA and SQIVND (reference sequence). The CDR3 here is CASRPTGRVSNEQFF. CDR3 sequence (DNA): TGTGCCAGTAGGCCGACAGGGCGGGTATCCAATGAGCAGTTCTTC.

This chain joins TRBV9 and TRBJ1-3; perhaps TRBD1 as D (5 bases). Germline-derived CDR1 and CDR2 are SGDLS and YYNGEE. The CDR3 spans 15 residues. Trimming left V 3 bases short and J 0 bases short, with 10 bases between. The DNA of the CDR3 is TGTGCCAGCAGCGCAACAGGCTTCTCTGGAAACACCATATATTTT. Residues: CASSATGFSGNTIYF.

This clone is a singleton in its sample. The V and J genes are TRBV5-5 and TRBJ1-1; no clear D gene. This CDR3 spans 17 amino acids. Trimming removed 5 bases from V and 0 bases from J, with 20 bases in between. CDR1 is SGHKS and CDR2 is YYEKEE in the germline V gene (reference sequence). The CDR3 here is CASSDSRFGGMNTEAFF. The CDR3 nucleotides are TGTGCCAGCAGTGATTCGAGGTTTGGTGGTATGAACACTGAAGCTTTCTTT.

This clone has a handful of counts. This rearrangement joins TRBV5-1 to TRBJ2-1, with unresolved D. The CDR3 length is 14 residues. In germline, CDR1 is SGHRS, CDR2 YFSETQ. Trimming took off 0 bases at V and 2 bases at J, with 6 bases between the two ends. For the CDR3, the DNA is TGCGCCAGCAGCTTGGCGGTTACCTACAATGAGCAGTTCTTC. Translating gives CASSLAVTYNEQFF.

This sequence joins TRBV15 and TRBJ1-2; D gene unclear. Trimming removed 3 bases at V and 5 bases at J, with 16 bases between. CDR1 and CDR2 (germline): LNHNV, YYDKDF (reference sequence). This CDR3 is 15 amino acids long. The chain's CDR3 is CATSSRREDRYGYTF. The CDR3 region has the DNA TGTGCCACCAGCAGTCGGAGGGAAGATAGGTATGGCTACACCTTC.

The rearrangement uses TRBV11-2 and TRBJ1-5; no clear D. Germline V lookup: CDR1 SGHAT, CDR2 FQNNGV. The CDR3 has 13 residues. V lost 6 bases, J lost 4 bases, and 10 bases lay in between. The CDR3 loop is CASSIEANQPQHF. DNA of the CDR3: TGTGCCAGCAGTATAGAGGCTAATCAGCCCCAGCATTTT.

This clone occurred once. This CDR3 is also generated by other DNA sequences in the sample. V is TRBV6-5 and J is TRBJ2-7; the match to TRBD2 covers 7 bases. The CDR3 contains 15 residues. Looked up from germline, CDR1 is MNHEY and CDR2 is SVGAGI. V was clipped by 6 bases and J by 11 bases; unmatched bases: 19. The CDR3 spells CASSSTGTNLEPKYF. The CDR3 DNA reads as TGTGCCAGCAGCTCAACCGGGACTAACCTGGAACCCAAGTACTTC.

The chain is built from TRBV19 and TRBJ1-1; 8 bases match TRBD1. Germline CDR1 is LNHDA and CDR2 is SQIVND (reference sequence). The CDR3 runs 15 residues. V gave up 5 bases and J gave up 1 base; unmatched junction bases: 6. The CDR3 reads CASSVQDRGNTEAFF. CDR3 sequence (DNA): TGTGCCAGTAGTGTCCAAGACAGGGGGAACACTGAAGCTTTCTTT.

V is TRBV4-3 and J is TRBJ1-1; D perhaps matches TRBD1 (5 bases). V was shortened by 0 bases and J by 1 base, with 9 bases between the two germline ends. CDR1 is LGHNA and CDR2 is YSLEER in the germline V gene. The CDR3 totals 15 residues. The CDR3 spells CASSQDPGENTEAFF. The DNA of the CDR3 is TGCGCCAGCAGCCAAGATCCGGGGGAGAACACTGAAGCTTTCTTT.

V is TRBV2 and J is TRBJ2-3, with 7 bases matching TRBD2. The V and J ends lost 7 bases and 5 bases, in that order; junction bases with no gene match: 6. This CDR3 has 13 amino acids. The germline V gene encodes CDR1 SNHLY and CDR2 FYNNEI. Here the CDR3 reads CASKRLAGDTQYF. The CDR3 nucleotides are TGTGCCAGCAAGAGACTAGCAGGAGATACGCAGTATTTT.

The genes are TRBV5-1 and TRBJ1-1, with D perhaps TRBD1 (6 bases). V shed 5 bases and J shed 3 bases, with 26 bases lying between them. Looked up from germline, CDR1 is SGHRS and CDR2 is YFSETQ. The CDR3 runs 18 residues. The CDR3 loop reads CASRGGTRSREGDTEAFF. CDR3 in DNA: TGCGCCAGCAGGGGCGGGACAAGGAGCAGGGAGGGGGACACTGAAGCTTTCTTT.

The DNA of the CDR3 is TGTGCCAGCAGCCAGGGGGGCTCTGGAAACACCATATATTTT. Protein product: CASSQGGSGNTIYF. The V gene is TRBV3-1 (or the pseudogene TRBV3-2), the J gene TRBJ1-3, with a weak D call TRBD1 (5 bases). Trimming stripped 3 bases from V and 0 bases from J, with 6 bases between. Germline assignment: CDR1 LGHDT and CDR2 YNNKEL (reference sequence). The CDR3 is 14 amino acids.

The chain recombines TRBV18 with TRBJ1-3, with D tentatively TRBD1 (6 bases). Trimming removed 3 bases from V and 2 bases from J, with 11 bases in between. Germline loops: CDR1 KGHSH, CDR2 LQKENI. The length of the CDR3 is 15 residues. CDR3 coding DNA: TGTGCCAGCTCACCTCAGGGGTCGGCTGGAAACACCATATATTTT. It translates to CASSPQGSAGNTIYF.

V and J are TRBV7-2 and TRBJ2-6; TRBD1 agrees at 9 bases. J was trimmed by 4 bases and V by 4 bases; bases with no gene match: 11. The germline V gene encodes CDR1 SGHTA and CDR2 FQGNSA. The CDR3 spans 18 residues. The CDR3 DNA reads TGTGCCAGCAGCTACACAGGGGGCGCAAGTTCCGGGGCCAACGTCCTGACTTTC. It encodes CASSYTGGASSGANVLTF. Full variable domain (outside the CDR3, taken from reference TRBV7-2 and TRBJ2-6): GAGVSQSPSNKVTEKGKDVELRCDPISGHTALYWYRQSLGQGLEFLIYFQGNSAPDKSGLPSDRFSAERTGGSVSTLTIQRTQQEDSAVYLCASSYTGGASSGANVLTFGAGSRLTVL.